Listed below are T cell receptor beta chains from one sample, sequenced in a study of blood T cell repertoires in COVID-19. Repertoires were generated with immunoSEQ multiplex PCR, while TCRdb's copy carries only in-frame clones and drops some. Among roughly 250,000 clones, approximately 85% were seen once, and the ten largest hold about 4.1%. Sequencing was done on a sample of PBMCs or T cells enriched from blood (not recorded which). All receptors come from a woman in her 30s who had recovered from COVID-19. Each CDR3 is given with its conserved first and last residue. D genes are given only for firm matches. Rows may omit the clone size; those that give it use once, few, many or a size class.

CDR3 DNA: TGTGCCAGCAGCCTTCTAGGGAGTAACTATGGCTACACCTTC
CDR3 protein: CASSLLGSNYGYTF
clone size: .
J gene: TRBJ1-2
V gene: TRBV14
D gene: .

CDR3 DNA: TGTGCCAGCAGCGCCCCAAGGGAGGGGGTGAACACTGAAGCTTTCTTT
CDR3 protein: CASSAPREGVNTEAFF
clone size: .
J gene: TRBJ1-1
V gene: TRBV9
D gene: .

CDR3 DNA: TGCAGTGCTCCTCGACAGGGAGTCGCTTTCTTT
CDR3 protein: CSAPRQGVAFF
clone size: .
J gene: TRBJ1-1
V gene: TRBV20-1
D gene: TRBD1

CDR3 DNA: TGTGCCAGCTCACCCGGGTCTTGGATCAGCTCCTACAATGAGCAGTTCTTC
CDR3 protein: CASSPGSWISSYNEQFF
clone size: .
J gene: TRBJ2-1
V gene: TRBV18
D gene: .

CDR3 DNA: TGTGCCAGCAGTTTATTCGCAGGGGCTGGATATGGCTACACCTTC
CDR3 protein: CASSLFAGAGYGYTF
clone size: .
J gene: TRBJ1-2
V gene: TRBV28
D gene: .

CDR3 DNA: TGTGCCACCAGCAGAGAAGGGGCACAGAGCAAAGCTTTCTTT
CDR3 protein: CATSREGAQSKAFF
clone size: .
J gene: TRBJ1-1
V gene: TRBV15
D gene: .

CDR3 DNA: TGTGCCAGCAGCCCTTCCGGGAACCCCTACGAGCAGTACTTC
CDR3 protein: CASSPSGNPYEQYF
clone size: .
J gene: TRBJ2-7
V gene: TRBV7-3
D gene: .

CDR3 DNA: TGCGCCAGCAGCGACGAACAGGGGAGCTCTGGGGCCAACGTCCTGACTTTC
CDR3 protein: CASSDEQGSSGANVLTF
clone size: .
J gene: TRBJ2-6
V gene: TRBV7-8
D gene: TRBD1

CDR3 DNA: TGTGCCAGCAGTGTCGCAGGGATGAACACTGAAGCTTTCTTT
CDR3 protein: CASSVAGMNTEAFF
clone size: .
J gene: TRBJ1-1
V gene: TRBV2
D gene: .

CDR3 DNA: TGCGCCAGCACCCTCCAAGCAAAGGAGGAGACCCAGTACTTC
CDR3 protein: CASTLQAKEETQYF
clone size: .
J gene: TRBJ2-5
V gene: TRBV5-1
D gene: .

CDR3 DNA: TGTGCCAGCAGCTTGGTCGCTCGAGCAGGTTCGGAGACCCAGTACTTC
CDR3 protein: CASSLVARAGSETQYF
clone size: .
J gene: TRBJ2-5
V gene: TRBV7-2
D gene: .

CDR3 DNA: TGCAGCGTTGAGCTACCGAGACAGGGCATGGTAATGAACACTGAAGCTTTCTTT
CDR3 protein: CSVELPRQGMVMNTEAFF
clone size: .
J gene: TRBJ1-1
V gene: TRBV29-1
D gene: TRBD1

CDR3 DNA: TGTGCCAGCAGTTTAGTAAGGCGGCGGGCAACTAATGAAAAACTGTTTTTT
CDR3 protein: CASSLVRRRATNEKLFF
clone size: .
J gene: TRBJ1-4
V gene: TRBV28
D gene: .

CDR3 DNA: TGTGCCATCAGCCCATGGGGGGGGCCCTCAAATGAGCAGTTCTTC
CDR3 protein: CAISPWGGPSNEQFF
clone size: .
J gene: TRBJ2-1
V gene: TRBV10-3
D gene: .

CDR3 DNA: TGTGCCACCAGCAGAGTACAGGGTACTAATGAAAAACTGTTTTTT
CDR3 protein: CATSRVQGTNEKLFF
clone size: .
J gene: TRBJ1-4
V gene: TRBV15
D gene: .

CDR3 DNA: TGTGCCAGCTCACCAAGGGCCGGGGACAGGGGCAGAGGGTCTGGGGCCAACGTCCTGACTTTC
CDR3 protein: CASSPRAGDRGRGSGANVLTF
clone size: .
J gene: TRBJ2-6
V gene: TRBV18
D gene: TRBD1

CDR3 DNA: TGTGCCAGCAGTTTATACTCCCCACCCGGGAGGGTAAGAACAGATACGCAGTATTTT
CDR3 protein: CASSLYSPPGRVRTDTQYF
clone size: once
J gene: TRBJ2-3
V gene: TRBV27
D gene: TRBD2

CDR3 DNA: TGTGCCAGAAGCTATGGCGCGGGGATCCGCCGGCGGACCACCGGGGAGCTGTTTTTT
CDR3 protein: CARSYGAGIRRRTTGELFF
clone size: .
J gene: TRBJ2-2
V gene: TRBV5-3
D gene: .

CDR3 DNA: TGTGCCAGCAGCCAAGAGGGGGCTAGCTCCTACGAGCAGTACTTC
CDR3 protein: CASSQEGASSYEQYF
clone size: .
J gene: TRBJ2-7
V gene: TRBV4-2
D gene: .

CDR3 DNA: TGTGCCAGCAGTTCTTCCGGACTAGCGGGAGTGTACGAGCAGTACTTC
CDR3 protein: CASSSSGLAGVYEQYF
clone size: .
J gene: TRBJ2-7
V gene: TRBV28
D gene: TRBD2

CDR3 DNA: TGCGCCAGCAGCCAGAGACAGGGAAACACCATATATTTT
CDR3 protein: CASSQRQGNTIYF
clone size: .
J gene: TRBJ1-3
V gene: TRBV4-1
D gene: .

CDR3 DNA: TGCGCCAGCAGCTCCGTGGACAGGAGCTCCTACGAGCAGTACTTC
CDR3 protein: CASSSVDRSSYEQYF
clone size: .
J gene: TRBJ2-7
V gene: TRBV5-1
D gene: TRBD1

CDR3 DNA: TGTGCCAGTTTTTCAGGGGACAGGGGCGGTCAGCCCCAGCATTTT
CDR3 protein: CASFSGDRGGQPQHF
clone size: .
J gene: TRBJ1-5
V gene: TRBV28
D gene: TRBD1

CDR3 DNA: TGTGCCAGCTCAGAACTCCCGGGACACAACTCCTACGAGCAGTACTTC
CDR3 protein: CASSELPGHNSYEQYF
clone size: .
J gene: TRBJ2-7
V gene: TRBV18
D gene: .

CDR3 DNA: TGTGCCAGCAGCTTATCTACAGGCGGCAAGTCACCCCTCCACTTT
CDR3 protein: CASSLSTGGKSPLHF
clone size: .
J gene: TRBJ1-6
V gene: TRBV11-2
D gene: .

CDR3 DNA: TGTGCCAGCAGCTTCCGCGGTGGGGAGACGAACACTGAAGCTTTCTTT
CDR3 protein: CASSFRGGETNTEAFF
clone size: .
J gene: TRBJ1-1
V gene: TRBV7-6
D gene: .

CDR3 DNA: TGTGCCACTAACAGGGACAACGAGCAGTACTTC
CDR3 protein: CATNRDNEQYF
clone size: .
J gene: TRBJ2-7
V gene: TRBV6-6
D gene: .

CDR3 DNA: TGTGCCAGCTCACCAACAGAGTTTGGCACTGAAGCTTTCTTT
CDR3 protein: CASSPTEFGTEAFF
clone size: once
J gene: TRBJ1-1
V gene: TRBV18
D gene: .

CDR3 DNA: TGTGCCAGCAGCCAACTCCCTTCTAATGAAAAACTGTTTTTT
CDR3 protein: CASSQLPSNEKLFF
clone size: .
J gene: TRBJ1-4
V gene: TRBV3-1/TRBV3-2
D gene: .

CDR3 DNA: TGCGCCAGCAGTGGGGACAGGGCTCCCGGCTACACCTTC
CDR3 protein: CASSGDRAPGYTF
clone size: .
J gene: TRBJ1-2
V gene: TRBV10-2
D gene: TRBD1

CDR3 DNA: TGTGCCACCAGCCATGACAGGGGGTTCACAGATACGCAGTATTTT
CDR3 protein: CATSHDRGFTDTQYF
clone size: .
J gene: TRBJ2-3
V gene: TRBV15
D gene: TRBD1

CDR3 DNA: TGCGCCAGCAGCTTGTTCTTCGGGGGAAGAACTGAAGCTTTCTTT
CDR3 protein: CASSLFFGGRTEAFF
clone size: .
J gene: TRBJ1-1
V gene: TRBV5-1
D gene: .

CDR3 DNA: TGTGCCAGCAGCTCCGAGTGGACTGAAGCTTTCTTT
CDR3 protein: CASSSEWTEAFF
clone size: .
J gene: TRBJ1-1
V gene: TRBV11-2
D gene: .

CDR3 DNA: TGTGCCAGCAGATCGCAGGGGGCAAGCAATCAGCCCCAGCATTTT
CDR3 protein: CASRSQGASNQPQHF
clone size: .
J gene: TRBJ1-5
V gene: TRBV28
D gene: TRBD1

CDR3 DNA: TGCGCCAGCAGCTTTCTAGCGGGAGTCTCCTACGAGCAGTACTTC
CDR3 protein: CASSFLAGVSYEQYF
clone size: .
J gene: TRBJ2-7
V gene: TRBV5-1
D gene: TRBD2

CDR3 DNA: TGCAGCGTTGTGGCAGGGGGCGCAGGCTATGGCTACACCTTC
CDR3 protein: CSVVAGGAGYGYTF
clone size: .
J gene: TRBJ1-2
V gene: TRBV29-1
D gene: TRBD1

CDR3 DNA: TGTGCCAGTAGTCCGGGTATGAACACTGAAGCTTTCTTT
CDR3 protein: CASSPGMNTEAFF
clone size: once
J gene: TRBJ1-1
V gene: TRBV19
D gene: .

CDR3 DNA: TGTGCCAGTAGTTCACCGGGGGTGAACACTGAAGCTTTCTTT
CDR3 protein: CASSSPGVNTEAFF
clone size: .
J gene: TRBJ1-1
V gene: TRBV19
D gene: .

CDR3 DNA: TGCGCCAGCAGCTACGGGACAGGGGGCTCCTTGAGCTCTGGAAACACCATATATTTT
CDR3 protein: CASSYGTGGSLSSGNTIYF
clone size: .
J gene: TRBJ1-3
V gene: TRBV5-1
D gene: TRBD1

CDR3 DNA: TGTGCCAGCAGCGCCGGACTAGCGGGTACCGGGGAGCTGTTTTTT
CDR3 protein: CASSAGLAGTGELFF
clone size: .
J gene: TRBJ2-2
V gene: TRBV7-8
D gene: TRBD2

CDR3 DNA: TGTGCCAGCAGCTTCGGAGGAGGTGAGCAGTACTTC
CDR3 protein: CASSFGGGEQYF
clone size: once
J gene: TRBJ2-7
V gene: TRBV5-8
D gene: .